One sample yielded the 13 T cell receptor beta chains listed below, sequenced in a study of shared clonotypes between healthy human individuals. Using immunoSEQ multiplex PCR, the repertoire was profiled, and TCRdb retains in-frame clones only, with some absent. The sample lists 1,500,000 or so clones; around 97% were seen once. The sequencing sample was made of naive CD4+ T cells sorted from blood. Subset meaning: CD45RA+ positively selected. All receptors come from a man aged 30-40 years in good health.

The chain combines TRBV7-9 with TRBJ1-1; D possibly corresponds to TRBD1 (6 bases). Trimming removed 9 bases at V and 2 bases at J, with 13 bases between. The germline V gene encodes CDR1 SEHNR and CDR2 FQNEAQ (reference sequence). This CDR3 is 13 amino acids long. Written as DNA, the CDR3 is TGTGCCAGTTTTACAGGGAGCAACACTGAAGCTTTCTTT. Translation: CASFTGSNTEAFF. Based on the CDR3 plus reference TRBV7-9 and TRBJ1-1, the full variable domain is DTGVSQNPRHKITKRGQNVTFRCDPISEHNRLYWYRQTLGQGPEFLTYFQNEAQLEKSRLLSDRFSAERPKGSFSTLEIQRTEQGDSAMYLCASFTGSNTEAFFGQGTRLTVV.

The rearrangement links TRBV28 to TRBJ2-1; TRBD1 agrees at 8 bases. The germline CDR1 and CDR2 sequences are MDHEN and SYDVKM. Trimming took 5 bases from V and 13 from J; bases not matched to a gene: 1. The CDR3 sequence is 10 residues long. The chain's CDR3 is CASSDRGQFF. The DNA for the CDR3 is TGTGCCAGCAGTGACAGGGGCCAGTTCTTC. The full variable domain, completed using reference TRBV28 and TRBJ2-1, is DVKVTQSSRYLVKRTGEKVFLECVQDMDHENMFWYRQDPGLGLRLIYFSYDVKMKEKGDIPEGYSVSREKKERFSLILESASTNQTSMYLCASSDRGQFFGPGTRLTVL.

V usage is TRBV30 and J usage is TRBJ2-3; D perhaps matches TRBD1 (5 bases). Germline values: CDR1 GTSNPN, CDR2 SVGIG (reference sequence). This CDR3 has 14 amino acids. V lost 3 bases and J lost 2, with 12 bases in between. The CDR3 here is CAWRDIRNTDTQYF. DNA of the CDR3: TGTGCCTGGAGGGACATCCGGAACACAGATACGCAGTATTTT. The variable domain in full, with the rest retrieved from reference TRBV30 and TRBJ2-3, is SQTIHQWPATLVQPVGSPLSLECTVEGTSNPNLYWYRQAAGRGLQLLFYSVGIGQISSEVPQNLSASRPQDRQFILSSKKLLLSDSGFYLCAWRDIRNTDTQYFGPGTRLTVL.

This clone was detected once. V gene TRBV7-3 combines with J gene TRBJ2-5; TRBD2 matches at 8 bases. Germline lookup yields CDR1 SGHTA and CDR2 FQGTGA. CDR3 length: 16 residues. Trimming cost V 5 bases and J 5 bases; bases outside gene matches: 13. CDR3 nucleotide sequence: TGTGCCAGCAGCAACAGCGGGAGAGTGGCGGGGGAGACCCAGTACTTC. It yields the protein CASSNSGRVAGETQYF.

V and J are TRBV27 and TRBJ2-5; D not resolved. This CDR3 comprises 14 residues. Germline V gene sequence: CDR1 MNHEY, CDR2 SMNVEV (reference sequence). V lost 6 bases, J lost 2 bases, and 13 bases lay in between. The CDR3 loop reads CASSPALVQETQYF. The CDR3 coding sequence is TGTGCCAGCAGCCCTGCCTTGGTACAAGAGACCCAGTACTTC.

The rearrangement links TRBV15 to TRBJ2-1; possibly TRBD2 for D (5 bases). The CDR3 is 15 amino acids. CDR1 and CDR2 (germline): LNHNV, YYDKDF (reference sequence). V dropped 3 bases and J dropped 7 bases, with 16 bases sitting between them. In nucleotides, the CDR3 is TGTGCCACCAGCAGGGACTCGGCGAGACCTAATGAGCAGTTCTTC. Residues: CATSRDSARPNEQFF.

This chain uses TRBV28 with TRBJ2-7, with D possibly TRBD1 on 7 matching bases. Germline loops: CDR1 MDHEN, CDR2 SYDVKM. Deletions cut 3 bases from V and 1 base from J, with 13 bases between. The CDR3 extends over 15 amino acids. CDR3 nucleotide sequence: TGTGCCAGCAGTTTGGCGGGACAGAAGTCCTACGAGCAGTACTTC. This codes for CASSLAGQKSYEQYF. Looking up the rest from reference TRBV28 and TRBJ2-7 gives the full variable domain: DVKVTQSSRYLVKRTGEKVFLECVQDMDHENMFWYRQDPGLGLRLIYFSYDVKMKEKGDIPEGYSVSREKKERFSLILESASTNQTSMYLCASSLAGQKSYEQYFGPGTRLTVT.

The genes are TRBV19 and TRBJ2-3; tentative D call: TRBD2 (5 bases). Trimming removed 4 bases from V and 0 bases from J, with 8 bases in between. CDR1 and CDR2 from the germline V gene are LNHDA and SQIVND (reference sequence). The CDR3 consists of 14 residues. The CDR3 region has the DNA TGTGCCAGTAGTAAAGGACTTAGCACAGATACGCAGTATTTT. It translates to CASSKGLSTDTQYF.

The rearrangement joins TRBV6-1 to TRBJ2-3; the match to TRBD1 covers 8 bases. Trimming took 6 bases from V and 4 from J; bases not matched to a gene: 6. Germline-derived CDR1 and CDR2 are MNHNS and SASEGT. The CDR3 is 14 residues long. The CDR3 here is CASRDRVTSDTQYF. CDR3 in DNA: TGTGCCAGCAGGGACAGGGTCACCTCAGATACGCAGTATTTT.

The rearrangement links TRBV7-9 to TRBJ2-5; D is undetermined. The CDR3 has 15 residues. Trimming left V 1 base short and J 7 bases short, with 16 bases between. Per germline, CDR1 SEHNR and CDR2 FQNEAQ (reference sequence). CDR3 residues: CASSLVQWATGTQYF. For the CDR3, the DNA is TGTGCCAGCAGCTTAGTGCAATGGGCTACTGGGACCCAGTACTTC.

The genes are TRBV5-4 and TRBJ2-2; 9 bases align to TRBD2. The V and J ends lost 6 bases and 3 bases, in that order; junction bases with no gene match: 6. In germline, CDR1 is SGHNT, CDR2 YYREEE (reference sequence). There are 15 residues in the CDR3. CDR3 sequence (DNA): TGTGCCAGCACCCGGCTAGCGGGACACACCGGGGAGCTGTTTTTT. Translated: CASTRLAGHTGELFF.

Comments on this clone: The sample has other DNA sequences that encode this CDR3 too. The chain employs TRBV18 and TRBJ1-4; D is perhaps TRBD1 (6 bases). The CDR3 has 15 amino acids. CDR1 and CDR2 from the germline V gene are KGHSH and LQKENI. V lost 2 bases and J lost 1, with 8 bases in between. This CDR3 reads CASSPTRGTNEKLFF. DNA of the CDR3: TGTGCCAGCTCACCAACCAGGGGAACTAATGAAAAACTGTTTTTT.

Of note for this clone: Other nucleotide sequences from this sample produce the same CDR3. This chain connects TRBV18 to TRBJ2-7; TRBD2 agrees at 8 bases. Germline assignment: CDR1 KGHSH and CDR2 LQKENI. This CDR3 comprises 14 residues. Trimming cost V 2 bases and J 4 bases; bases outside gene matches: 4. CDR3 in amino acids: CASSPGPSGYEQYF. The CDR3, as DNA: TGTGCCAGCTCACCAGGTCCTAGCGGGTACGAGCAGTACTTC.